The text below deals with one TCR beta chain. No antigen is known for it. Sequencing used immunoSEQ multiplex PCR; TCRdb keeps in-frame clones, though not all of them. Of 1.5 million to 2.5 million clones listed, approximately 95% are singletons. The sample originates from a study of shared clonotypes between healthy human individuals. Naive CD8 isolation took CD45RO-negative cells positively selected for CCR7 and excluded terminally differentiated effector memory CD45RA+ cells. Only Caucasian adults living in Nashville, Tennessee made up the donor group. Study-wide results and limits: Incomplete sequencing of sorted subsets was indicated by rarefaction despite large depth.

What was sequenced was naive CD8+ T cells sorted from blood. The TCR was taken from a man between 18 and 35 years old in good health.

CDR3 in DNA: TGTGCCAGTAAGCCGACGCAGGGGTTGGATGAGCAGTTCTTC. The encoded protein is CASKPTQGLDEQFF. The genes are TRBV19 and TRBJ2-1; D might be TRBD1 (6 bases). The CDR3 covers 14 residues. Germline CDR1 and CDR2: LNHDA and SQIVND (reference sequence). V was pared by 7 bases and J by 8 bases, with 18 bases between.